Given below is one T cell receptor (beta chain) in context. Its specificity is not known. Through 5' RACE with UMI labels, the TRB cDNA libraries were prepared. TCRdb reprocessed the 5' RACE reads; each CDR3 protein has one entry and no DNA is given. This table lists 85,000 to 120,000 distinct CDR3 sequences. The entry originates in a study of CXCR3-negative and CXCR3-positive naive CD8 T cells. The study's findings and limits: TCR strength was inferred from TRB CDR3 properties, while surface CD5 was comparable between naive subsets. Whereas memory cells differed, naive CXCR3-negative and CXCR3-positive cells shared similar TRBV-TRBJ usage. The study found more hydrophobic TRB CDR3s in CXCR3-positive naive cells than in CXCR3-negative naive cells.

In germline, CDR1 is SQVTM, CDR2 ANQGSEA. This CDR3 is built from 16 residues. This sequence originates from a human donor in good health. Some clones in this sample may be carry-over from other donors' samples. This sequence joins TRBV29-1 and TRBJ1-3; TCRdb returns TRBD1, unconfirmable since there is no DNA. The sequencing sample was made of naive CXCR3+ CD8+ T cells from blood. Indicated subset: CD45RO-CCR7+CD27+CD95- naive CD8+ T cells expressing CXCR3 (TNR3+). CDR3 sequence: CSVRDSEPSTGNTIYF.